A single sample gave rise to the 8 T cell receptor beta chains below, sequenced in a study of T cells after yellow fever vaccination. TCRdb redid the calling of the 5' RACE reads with MiXCR, one entry per CDR3 protein. The repertoire includes some 250,000 distinct CDR3 sequences, around 3.5% of them detected once, and under 20% sits in the top ten. The starting material was PBMCs, obtained 15 days after the yellow fever booster vaccination. Source of these receptors: a man in his late teens or twenties who received the YFV17D yellow fever vaccine.

This clonotype came up many times. V gene TRBV7-9 combines with J gene TRBJ2-5, with D perhaps assigned TRBD1 or TRBD2 (5 bases each). The V gene's germline CDR1 is SEHNR and CDR2 FQNEAQ (reference sequence). This CDR3 spans 18 amino acids. Trimming removed 4 bases from V and 0 bases from J, with 21 bases in between. Written as DNA, the CDR3 is TGTGCCAGCAGCTCAAATGGGATGGGGGAAAGGTACCAAGAGACCCAGTACTTC. The encoded protein is CASSSNGMGERYQETQYF.

Remarks on this clonotype: A read error may explain this, as a much larger clone is one base away. The chain couples TRBV4-3 to TRBJ2-5; D gene unclear. V was pared by 1 base and J by 2 bases, with 14 bases between. The CDR3 runs to 16 residues. From germline, CDR1 is LGHNA and CDR2 YSLEER. CDR3 region: CASSQGITEPQETQYF. CDR3 nucleotide sequence: TGCGCCAGCAGCCAAGGCATTACGGAGCCTCAAGAGACCCAGTACTTC.

In this sample, this clonotype turned up many times. The chain couples TRBV7-9 to TRBJ2-5; D may be TRBD1 or TRBD2 (5 bases each). The CDR3 contains 13 residues. Germline V gives CDR1 SEHNR, CDR2 FQNEAQ (reference sequence). With 9 bases removed from V and 2 bases from J, the gap between germline ends came to 13 bases. The CDR3 is CASMSWGQETQYF. The CDR3 DNA reads TGTGCCAGTATGTCCTGGGGGCAAGAGACCCAGTACTTC.

In this sample, this clonotype turned up many times. The genes are TRBV7-4 and TRBJ2-1, with 9 bases lining up with TRBD2. The germline V gene encodes CDR1 SGHVT and CDR2 SQSDAQ. Trimming cost V 5 bases and J 5 bases; bases outside gene matches: 4. The CDR3 extends over 14 amino acids. In DNA, the CDR3 is TGTGCCAGCAGCCTGGCTAGCGGGGACAATGAGCAGTTCTTC. As protein: CASSLASGDNEQFF.

The J gene is TRBJ1-1, the V gene TRBV5-6; D unclear. V dropped 2 bases and J dropped 3 bases, with 8 bases sitting between them. Germline CDR1 SGHDT, CDR2 YYEEEE. This CDR3 is built from 13 residues. CDR3 in amino acids: CASSLAEYTEAFF. In DNA form, the CDR3 reads TGTGCCAGCAGCTTAGCAGAATACACTGAAGCTTTCTTT. Combining the CDR3 with reference TRBV5-6 and TRBJ1-1 gives the whole variable domain DAGVTQSPTHLIKTRGQQVTLRCSPKSGHDTVSWYQQALGQGPQFIFQYYEEEERQRGNFPDRFSGHQFPNYSSELNVNALLLGDSALYLCASSLAEYTEAFFGQGTRLTVV.

This clonotype was counted at least ten times. The CDR3: CASSRPGQGLRSGSYEQYF. For the CDR3, the DNA is TGTGCCAGCAGCCGACCAGGACAGGGACTTCGTTCGGGATCCTACGAGCAGTACTTC. The chain is built from TRBV14 and TRBJ2-7; 8 nucleotides agree with TRBD1. The ends lost 4 bases at V and 1 base at J; junction bases unmatched: 18. Germline lookup yields CDR1 SGHDN and CDR2 FVKESK. CDR3 length equals 19 residues.

The chain joins TRBV3-1 to TRBJ1-1; D uncertain. The germline V gene has CDR1 LGHDT and CDR2 YNNKEL (reference sequence). Between the trimmed V and J ends, which lost 1 base and 8 bases, there was a span of 5 bases. This CDR3 has 11 amino acids. The CDR3 reads CASSQASEAFF. The CDR3 DNA follows: TGTGCCAGCAGCCAAGCATCCGAAGCTTTCTTT.

This clonotype was counted ten times or more. This chain uses TRBV5-1 with TRBJ2-5, with D uncertain. Per the germline V gene, CDR1 is SGHRS and CDR2 is YFSETQ. This CDR3 comprises 15 residues. V was shortened by 0 bases and J by 1 base, with 10 bases between the two germline ends. The CDR3 region is CASSLVGIGQETQYF. The CDR3 DNA reads TGCGCCAGCAGCTTGGTAGGGATAGGCCAAGAGACCCAGTACTTC.